The present T cell receptor beta chain was sequenced within a study of T cell changes during pregnancy in multiple sclerosis. The length of the CDR3 is 17 residues. Germline V gives CDR1 MDHEN, CDR2 SYDVKM. Trimming removed 6 bases from V and 2 bases from J; junction bases left unmatched: 6. Libraries were prepared by immunoSEQ multiplex PCR; TCRdb keeps only in-frame clonotypes and omits some of them. The table has around 85,000 clones, about 89% seen once; the top ten hold 3% to 4%. The TCR comes from a female donor in good health, serving as a control in a pregnancy study. Some clones in this sample may be carry-over from other donors' samples. Sequences were derived from PBMCs, sampled in the first trimester of pregnancy. The chain links TRBV28 to TRBJ2-6; 11 bases match TRBD1. The CDR3 here is CASRAGTGGAGANVLTF. CDR3 nucleotide sequence: TGTGCCAGCAGGGCCGGGACAGGGGGGGCTGGGGCCAACGTCCTGACTTTC.